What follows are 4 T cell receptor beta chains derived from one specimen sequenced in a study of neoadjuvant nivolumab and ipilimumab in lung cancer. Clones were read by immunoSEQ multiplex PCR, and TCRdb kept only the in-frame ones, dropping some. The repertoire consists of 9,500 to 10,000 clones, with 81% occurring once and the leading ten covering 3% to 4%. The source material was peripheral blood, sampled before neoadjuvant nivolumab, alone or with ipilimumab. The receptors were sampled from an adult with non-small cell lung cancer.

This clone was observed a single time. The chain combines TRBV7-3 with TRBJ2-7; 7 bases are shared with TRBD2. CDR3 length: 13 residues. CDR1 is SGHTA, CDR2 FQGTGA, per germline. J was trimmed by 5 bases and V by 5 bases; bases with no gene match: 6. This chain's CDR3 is CASSPGRGDEQYF. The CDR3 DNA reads TGTGCCAGCAGCCCCGGTCGGGGGGACGAGCAGTACTTC.

The DNA of the CDR3 is TGTGCCAGCAGGGCGAGTGGACAGAATCAGCCCCAGCATTTT. Translation: CASRASGQNQPQHF. The V and J genes are TRBV6-1 and TRBJ1-5, with D maybe TRBD1 (6 bases). Germline V gives CDR1 MNHNS, CDR2 SASEGT. The CDR3 runs 14 residues. V was clipped by 6 bases and J by 4 bases, with 13 bases between them.

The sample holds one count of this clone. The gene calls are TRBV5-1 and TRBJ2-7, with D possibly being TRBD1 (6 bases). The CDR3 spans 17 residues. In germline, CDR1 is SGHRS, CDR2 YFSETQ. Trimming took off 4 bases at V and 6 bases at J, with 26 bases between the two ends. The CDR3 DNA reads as TGCGCCAGCAGCCCCGAAGGGGGTGGCCGAGCGAATCGCGAGCAGTACTTC. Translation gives CASSPEGGGRANREQYF.

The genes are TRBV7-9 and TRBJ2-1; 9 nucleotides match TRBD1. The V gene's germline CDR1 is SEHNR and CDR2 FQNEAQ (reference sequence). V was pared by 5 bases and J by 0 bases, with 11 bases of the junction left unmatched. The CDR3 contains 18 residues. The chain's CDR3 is CASSRRDRVQSSYNEQFF. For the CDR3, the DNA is TGTGCCAGCAGCCGCCGGGACAGGGTTCAAAGCTCCTACAATGAGCAGTTCTTC.